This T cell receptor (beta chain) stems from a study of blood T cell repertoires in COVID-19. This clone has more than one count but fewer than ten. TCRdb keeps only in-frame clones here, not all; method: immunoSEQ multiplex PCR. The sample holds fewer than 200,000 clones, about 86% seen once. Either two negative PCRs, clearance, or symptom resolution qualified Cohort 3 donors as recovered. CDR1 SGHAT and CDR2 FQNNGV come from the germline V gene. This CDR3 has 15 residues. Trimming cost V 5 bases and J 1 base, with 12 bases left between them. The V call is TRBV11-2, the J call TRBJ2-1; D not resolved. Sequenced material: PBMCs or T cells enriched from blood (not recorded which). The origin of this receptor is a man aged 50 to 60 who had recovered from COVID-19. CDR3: CASSPETSSYNEQFF. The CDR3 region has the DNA TGTGCCAGCAGCCCAGAGACAAGTTCCTACAATGAGCAGTTCTTC.